This T cell receptor (beta chain) was profiled in a study of T-cell memory formation after mild COVID-19. Study-level findings and limits: Researchers found some responding clones in pre-infection memory, a sign that cross-reactive memory joined. While clones contracting from day 15 to 85 were balanced between CD4 and CD8, later expanders leaned CD4+. Among contracting clones, CD4+ were mainly CM/EM and CD8+ enriched in EMRA.

UMIs and sample barcodes were carried by the TCR alpha and TCR beta cDNA libraries that 5'RACE produced using constant-segment primers. MiXCR was run by TCRdb on the 5' RACE reads, yielding one entry per CDR3 protein. The sample includes about 430,000 distinct CDR3 sequences, roughly 24% of them seen just once. Trimming cost V 2 bases and J 4 bases; bases outside gene matches: 3. CDR1 is MNHNY and CDR2 is SVGAGI in the germline V gene (reference sequence). The CDR3 is 15 amino acids. This clonotype was picked up one time. Its antigen remains unidentified. Sequencing was carried out using PBMCs or a T cell subset sorted from them (not recorded which). The rearrangement links TRBV6-6 to TRBJ2-5; 11 bases line up with TRBD1. This receptor was obtained from an adult woman who had mild COVID-19 (a few samples of this study predate the infection). Cell type and time point are not known. The DNA for the CDR3 is TGTGCCAGCAGTTACCCGGGACAGGGGGTAGAGACCCAGTACTTC. Translating gives CASSYPGQGVETQYF.